The 21 T cell receptor beta chains below come from one sample, sequenced in a study of shared clonotypes between healthy human individuals. Here immunoSEQ multiplex PCR was the method, and the copy in TCRdb shows in-frame clones only, minus some. The table includes 2 million or so clones, 85% to 95% detected once. Sample: naive CD4+ T cells sorted from blood. The sample's subset: CD45RA+ positively selected. The source is a man between 18 and 35 years old in good health.

The table lists this clone with a count of one. The sample carries other DNA sequences with the same CDR3. V is TRBV7-2 and J is TRBJ1-3; D is undetermined. The length of the CDR3 is 12 residues. Germline values: CDR1 SGHTA, CDR2 FQGNSA. Trimming removed 3 bases from V and 0 bases from J, with 0 bases in between. This CDR3 is CASSFSGNTIYF. The CDR3 DNA sequence: TGTGCCAGCAGCTTCTCTGGAAACACCATATATTTT.

The rearrangement joins TRBV6-1 to TRBJ1-6; D ambiguous. This CDR3 comprises 15 residues. Per germline, CDR1 MNHNS and CDR2 SASEGT. Trimming pared 10 bases from V and 3 bases from J, leaving 16 bases between. This CDR3 reads CATNSLLLYNSPLHF. CDR3 in DNA: TGTGCCACGAACAGTCTCTTACTCTATAATTCACCCCTCCACTTT.

This clone was seen once. The rearrangement joins TRBV6-6 to TRBJ2-1; D gene ambiguous. Germline V gives CDR1 MNHNY, CDR2 SVGAGI (reference sequence). V lost 6 bases to trimming and J lost 8 bases, with 8 bases between them. The CDR3 runs to 11 residues. The CDR3 reads CASSKLDEQFF. The CDR3 region has the DNA TGTGCCAGCAGCAAGCTAGATGAGCAGTTCTTC.

Regarding this clone: The same CDR3 also results from other DNA sequences found in this sample. V is TRBV5-1 and J is TRBJ2-5, with 10 positions matching TRBD1. Unmatched junction bases numbered 5, after V lost 4 bases and J lost 5 bases. The CDR3 has 14 amino acids. Germline V gene data show CDR1 as SGHRS and CDR2 as YFSETQ. This CDR3 is CASSRTGGRETQYF. In nucleotides, the CDR3 is TGCGCCAGCAGCCGGACAGGGGGTCGGGAGACCCAGTACTTC.

This clone has just one count. This chain links TRBV29-1 with TRBJ2-3, with TRBD1 identical over 7 bases. Trimming cost V 7 bases and J 5 bases; bases outside gene matches: 9. This CDR3 region has 13 residues. Germline loops: CDR1 SQVTM, CDR2 ANQGSEA. The CDR3 spells CSAGDSRRDTQYF. The CDR3 DNA reads as TGCAGCGCCGGGGACAGCCGGAGAGATACGCAGTATTTT.

The chain uses TRBV11-2 and TRBJ1-1; 10 positions agree with TRBD1. V shed 2 bases, J shed 4 bases, and the junction held 4 bases outside the gene matches. The CDR3 runs to 15 residues. The germline V gene has CDR1 SGHAT and CDR2 FQNNGV. CDR3 bases: TGTGCCAGCAGCTTACGGACAGGGGGACTCACTGAAGCTTTCTTT. Translation: CASSLRTGGLTEAFF.

This chain links TRBV10-3 with TRBJ1-4; TRBD1 is a possible D gene (6 bases). The CDR3 has 14 residues. Germline CDR1 ENHRY, CDR2 SYGVKD. The germline V and J ends were trimmed by 6 bases and 3 bases, with 11 bases remaining between them. CDR3 in DNA: TGTGCCATCAGCCACCAGGGGCCTAATGAAAAACTGTTTTTT. Translating it yields CAISHQGPNEKLFF.

This chain connects TRBV6-6 to TRBJ2-7, with a possible D match to TRBD1 (6 bases). The germline V gene has CDR1 MNHNY and CDR2 SVGAGI (reference sequence). The CDR3 loop spans 13 amino acids. V lost 6 bases and J 1 base, leaving 10 bases between the germline ends. The CDR3: CASRAGTSYEQYF. The CDR3 DNA sequence: TGTGCCAGCAGAGCCGGGACATCCTACGAGCAGTACTTC.

The rearrangement links TRBV19 to TRBJ2-2; D is uncertain. The CDR3 extends over 11 amino acids. The V and J ends lost 4 bases and 8 bases respectively, with 5 bases between them. Looked up from germline, CDR1 is LNHDA and CDR2 is SQIVND (reference sequence). DNA of the CDR3: TGTGCCAGTAGTAGGTGGGGGGAGCTGTTTTTT. It specifies CASSRWGELFF.

This clone was detected only once. The rearrangement uses TRBV28 and TRBJ2-7, with D uncertain. There are 14 residues in the CDR3. Germline values: CDR1 MDHEN, CDR2 SYDVKM. V was clipped by 7 bases and J by 2 bases, with 15 bases between them. The CDR3 nucleotides are TGTGCCAGCATCGACACCTCAAGAGCCTACGAGCAGTACTTC. Translated, it gives CASIDTSRAYEQYF.

The rearrangement links TRBV29-1 to TRBJ2-4; 10 bases are a match to TRBD1. The CDR3 is made up of 12 amino acids. CDR1 is SQVTM, CDR2 ANQGSEA, per germline. V gave up 5 bases and J gave up 7 bases; unmatched junction bases: 2. CDR3 nucleotide sequence: TGCAGCGTTACGGGACAGGGGAACATTCAGTACTTC. Translating gives CSVTGQGNIQYF. The variable domain in full, completed from reference TRBV29-1 and TRBJ2-4, reads SAVISQKPSRDICQRGTSLTIQCQVDSQVTMMFWYRQQPGQSLTLIATANQGSEATYESGFVIDKFPISRPNLTFSTLTVSNMSPEDSSIYLCSVTGQGNIQYFGAGTRLSVL.

V usage is TRBV28 and J usage is TRBJ1-2; tentative D call: TRBD1 (5 bases). The V end lost 6 bases, the J end lost 6 bases, and 17 bases lay between the germline ends. The germline V gene has CDR1 MDHEN and CDR2 SYDVKM. The CDR3 totals 14 residues. The CDR3 loop is CASSPGGGQNGYTF. Here the CDR3 DNA reads TGTGCCAGCAGCCCGGGGGGTGGGCAGAATGGCTACACCTTC.

The rearrangement uses TRBV30 and TRBJ2-7; the D gene could be TRBD1 or TRBD2 (5 bases each). The germline V gene has CDR1 GTSNPN and CDR2 SVGIG (reference sequence). The CDR3 has 14 amino acids. Trimming removed 3 bases from V and 3 bases from J, with 15 bases in between. The CDR3 loop reads CAWRGDGPRYEQYF. CDR3 sequence (DNA): TGTGCCTGGAGGGGGGATGGGCCGCGCTACGAGCAGTACTTC.

The chain uses TRBV19 and TRBJ1-4; TRBD1 matches at 11 bases. This CDR3 region has 16 residues. Per the germline V gene, CDR1 is LNHDA and CDR2 is SQIVND (reference sequence). V gave up 3 bases and J gave up 4 bases; unmatched junction bases: 4. Here the CDR3 reads CASSMGQGVFNEKLFF. The CDR3, as DNA: TGTGCCAGTAGTATGGGACAGGGGGTGTTTAATGAAAAACTGTTTTTT. Supplemented by reference TRBV19 and TRBJ1-4, the full variable domain reads DGGITQSPKYLFRKEGQNVTLSCEQNLNHDAMYWYRQDPGQGLRLIYYSQIVNDFQKGDIAEGYSVSREKKESFPLTVTSAQKNPTAFYLCASSMGQGVFNEKLFFGSGTQLSVL.

J is TRBJ2-7 and V is TRBV6-5, with D possibly TRBD2 on 6 matching bases. The CDR3 has 15 residues. V lost 7 bases and J lost 0, with 16 bases in between. Germline CDR1 MNHEY, CDR2 SVGAGI. This CDR3 is CASNSHGSHSYEQYF. The CDR3 nucleotides read TGTGCCAGCAATTCCCACGGGAGCCACTCCTACGAGCAGTACTTC.

This chain uses TRBV19 with TRBJ2-2; D gene uncertain. Trimming took 8 bases from V and 6 from J, leaving 10 bases between them. In germline, CDR1 is LNHDA, CDR2 SQIVND (reference sequence). The CDR3 consists of 12 residues. CDR3 amino acids: CASQLPPGELFF. CDR3 in DNA: TGTGCCAGTCAGCTTCCCCCCGGGGAGCTGTTTTTT.

J is TRBJ1-4 and V is TRBV2, with a weak D call TRBD1 (6 bases). The CDR3 consists of 13 residues. The germline gives CDR1 SNHLY, CDR2 FYNNEI. Trimming took off 5 bases at V and 5 bases at J, with 9 bases between the two ends. In DNA form, the CDR3 reads TGTGCCAGCAGTAGGACAGTGAATGAAAAACTGTTTTTT. The encoded protein is CASSRTVNEKLFF. Based on the CDR3 plus reference TRBV2 and TRBJ1-4, the full variable domain is EPEVTQTPSHQVTQMGQEVILRCVPISNHLYFYWYRQILGQKVEFLVSFYNNEISEKSEIFDDQFSVERPDGSNFTLKIRSTKLEDSAMYFCASSRTVNEKLFFGSGTQLSVL.

The chain recombines TRBV4-3 with TRBJ2-7, with D possibly TRBD2 on 5 matching bases. Trimming shortened V by 1 base and J by 5 bases, and 15 bases separated the two germline ends. The CDR3 length is 15 residues. CDR1 LGHNA and CDR2 YSLEER come from the germline V gene. The CDR3 sequence is CASSQVLGGWDEQYF. The DNA for the CDR3 is TGCGCCAGCAGCCAAGTTCTGGGCGGGTGGGACGAGCAGTACTTC.

A note on this clone: The sample carries other DNA sequences with the same CDR3. The rearrangement links TRBV19 to TRBJ1-5; 7 nucleotides agree with TRBD1. Trimming took 0 bases from V and 6 from J; bases not matched to a gene: 2. There are 14 residues in the CDR3. Germline assignment: CDR1 LNHDA and CDR2 SQIVND (reference sequence). Here the CDR3 DNA reads TGTGCCAGTAGTATAGAAGGGGGCGGTCAGCCCCAGCATTTT. Amino acids: CASSIEGGGQPQHF. The complete variable domain, with remaining parts taken from reference TRBV19 and TRBJ1-5, reads DGGITQSPKYLFRKEGQNVTLSCEQNLNHDAMYWYRQDPGQGLRLIYYSQIVNDFQKGDIAEGYSVSREKKESFPLTVTSAQKNPTAFYLCASSIEGGGQPQHFGDGTRLSIL.

The genes are TRBV19 and TRBJ1-4, with 10 bases matching TRBD1. Germline values: CDR1 LNHDA, CDR2 SQIVND (reference sequence). The J segment lost 6 bases and the V segment lost 7 bases, leaving 5 bases of the junction unmatched. CDR3 length: 14 residues. CDR3 amino acids: CASTRDRGDEKLFF. The CDR3 DNA sequence: TGTGCCAGTACCAGGGACAGGGGAGATGAAAAACTGTTTTTT. The variable domain in full, with the rest retrieved from reference TRBV19 and TRBJ1-4, is DGGITQSPKYLFRKEGQNVTLSCEQNLNHDAMYWYRQDPGQGLRLIYYSQIVNDFQKGDIAEGYSVSREKKESFPLTVTSAQKNPTAFYLCASTRDRGDEKLFFGSGTQLSVL.

The V and J genes are TRBV9 and TRBJ1-1; weak D call: TRBD1 (5 bases). The CDR3 runs 13 residues. From germline, CDR1 is SGDLS and CDR2 YYNGEE. The CDR3, as DNA: TGTGGGAAAGCTCTAACGGGGGGCACTGAAGCTTTCTTT. The encoded protein is CGKALTGGTEAFF.